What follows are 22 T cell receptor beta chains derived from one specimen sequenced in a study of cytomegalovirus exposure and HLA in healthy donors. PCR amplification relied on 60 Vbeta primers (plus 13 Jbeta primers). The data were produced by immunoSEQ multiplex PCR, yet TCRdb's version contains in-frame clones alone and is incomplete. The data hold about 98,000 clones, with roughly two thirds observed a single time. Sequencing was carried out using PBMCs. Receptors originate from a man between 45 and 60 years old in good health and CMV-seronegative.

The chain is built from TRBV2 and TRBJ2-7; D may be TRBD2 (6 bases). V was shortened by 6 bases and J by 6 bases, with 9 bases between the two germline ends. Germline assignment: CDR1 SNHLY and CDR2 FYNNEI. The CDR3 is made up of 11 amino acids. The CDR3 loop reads CASRLAREQYF. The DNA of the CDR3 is TGTGCCAGCAGACTAGCCCGCGAGCAGTACTTC.

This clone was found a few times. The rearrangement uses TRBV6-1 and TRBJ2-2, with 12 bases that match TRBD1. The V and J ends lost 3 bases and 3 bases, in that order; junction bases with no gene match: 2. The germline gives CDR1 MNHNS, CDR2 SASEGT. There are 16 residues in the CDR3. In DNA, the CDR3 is TGTGCCAGCAGTGAGGGACAGGGGGCATACACCGGGGAGCTGTTTTTT. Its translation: CASSEGQGAYTGELFF.

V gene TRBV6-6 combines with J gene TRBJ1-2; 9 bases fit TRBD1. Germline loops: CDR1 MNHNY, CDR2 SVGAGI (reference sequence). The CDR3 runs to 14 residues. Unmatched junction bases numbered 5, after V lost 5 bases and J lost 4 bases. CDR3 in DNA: TGTGCCAGCAGTCTGGGACAGGGAATCTATGGCTACACCTTC. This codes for CASSLGQGIYGYTF.

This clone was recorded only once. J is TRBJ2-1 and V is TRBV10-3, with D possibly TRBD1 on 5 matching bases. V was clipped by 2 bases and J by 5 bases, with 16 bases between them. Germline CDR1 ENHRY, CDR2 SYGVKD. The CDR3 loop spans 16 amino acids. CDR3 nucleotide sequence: TGTGCCATCAGTGAGACAGTTGGGGCTCAAAACAATGAGCAGTTCTTC. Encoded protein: CAISETVGAQNNEQFF.

Here the CDR3 DNA reads TGCAGCGTGAGACAGGGGGAGACCCAGTACTTC. Protein: CSVRQGETQYF. The chain links TRBV29-1 to TRBJ2-5, with 8 positions matching TRBD1. The CDR3 consists of 11 residues. Germline V CDR1 and CDR2: SQVTM, ANQGSEA. V trimming: 6 bases; J trimming: 5 bases; junction bases outside the gene matches: 2.

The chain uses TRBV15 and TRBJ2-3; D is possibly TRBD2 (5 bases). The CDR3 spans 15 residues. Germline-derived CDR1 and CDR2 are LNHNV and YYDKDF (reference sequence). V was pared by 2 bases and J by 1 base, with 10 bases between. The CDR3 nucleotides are TGTGCCACCAGCAGACCAGGACTCCGCACAGATACGCAGTATTTT. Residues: CATSRPGLRTDTQYF. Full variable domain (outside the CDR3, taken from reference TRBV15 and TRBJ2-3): DAMVIQNPRYQVTQFGKPVTLSCSQTLNHNVMYWYQQKSSQAPKLLFHYYDKDFNNEADTPDNFQSRRPNTSFCFLDIRSPGLGDTAMYLCATSRPGLRTDTQYFGPGTRLTVL.

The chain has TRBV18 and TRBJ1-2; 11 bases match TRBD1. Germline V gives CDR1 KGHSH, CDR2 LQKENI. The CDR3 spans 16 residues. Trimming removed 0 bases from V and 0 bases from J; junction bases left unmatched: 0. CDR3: CASSPPGQGANYGYTF. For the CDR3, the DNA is TGTGCCAGCTCACCACCGGGACAGGGGGCTAACTATGGCTACACCTTC.

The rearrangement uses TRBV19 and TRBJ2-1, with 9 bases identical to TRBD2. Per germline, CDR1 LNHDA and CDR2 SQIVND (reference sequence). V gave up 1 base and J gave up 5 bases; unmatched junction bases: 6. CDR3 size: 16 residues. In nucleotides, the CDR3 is TGTGCCAGTAGTATAGGAGGCGGGGGGGCCCACAATGAGCAGTTCTTC. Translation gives CASSIGGGGAHNEQFF.

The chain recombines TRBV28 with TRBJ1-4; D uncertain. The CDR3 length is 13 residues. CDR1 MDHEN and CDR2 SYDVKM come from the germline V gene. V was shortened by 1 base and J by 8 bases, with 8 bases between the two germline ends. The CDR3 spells CASSLLRWEKLFF. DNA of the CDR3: TGTGCCAGCAGTTTATTGAGGTGGGAAAAACTGTTTTTT. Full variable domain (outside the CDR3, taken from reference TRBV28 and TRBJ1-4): DVKVTQSSRYLVKRTGEKVFLECVQDMDHENMFWYRQDPGLGLRLIYFSYDVKMKEKGDIPEGYSVSREKKERFSLILESASTNQTSMYLCASSLLRWEKLFFGSGTQLSVL.

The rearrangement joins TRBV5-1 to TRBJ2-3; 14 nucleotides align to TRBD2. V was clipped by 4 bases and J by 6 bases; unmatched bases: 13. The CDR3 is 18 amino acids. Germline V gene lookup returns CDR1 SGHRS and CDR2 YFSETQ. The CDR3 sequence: CASSTGQTSGRGPDTQYF. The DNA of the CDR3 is TGCGCCAGCAGCACCGGTCAGACTAGCGGGAGGGGCCCGGATACGCAGTATTTT.

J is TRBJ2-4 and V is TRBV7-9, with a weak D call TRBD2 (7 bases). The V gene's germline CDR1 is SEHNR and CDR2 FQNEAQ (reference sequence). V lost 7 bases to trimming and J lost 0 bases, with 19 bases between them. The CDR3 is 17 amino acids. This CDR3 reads CASTRLGGALAKNIQYF. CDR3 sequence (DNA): TGTGCCAGCACCCGCCTAGGGGGGGCACTAGCCAAAAACATTCAGTACTTC.

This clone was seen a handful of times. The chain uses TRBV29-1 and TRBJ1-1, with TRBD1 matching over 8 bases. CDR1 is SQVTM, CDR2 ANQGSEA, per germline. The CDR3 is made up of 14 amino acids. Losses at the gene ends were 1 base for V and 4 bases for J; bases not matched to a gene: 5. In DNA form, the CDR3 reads TGCAGCGTTGAAGCCAGGACAGGGATCACTGAAGCTTTCTTT. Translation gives CSVEARTGITEAFF.

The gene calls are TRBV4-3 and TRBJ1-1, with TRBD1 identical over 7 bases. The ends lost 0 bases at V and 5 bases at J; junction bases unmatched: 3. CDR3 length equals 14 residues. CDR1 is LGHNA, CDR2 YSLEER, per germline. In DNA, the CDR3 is TGCGCCAGCAGCCAAGAAAGGGGGCATACTGAAGCTTTCTTT. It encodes CASSQERGHTEAFF.

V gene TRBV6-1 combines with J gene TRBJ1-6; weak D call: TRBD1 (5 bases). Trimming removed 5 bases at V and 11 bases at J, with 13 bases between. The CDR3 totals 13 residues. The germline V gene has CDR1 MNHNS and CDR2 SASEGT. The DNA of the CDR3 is TGTGCCAGCAGTAAACAGGTACCAGCACCCCTCCACTTT. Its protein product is CASSKQVPAPLHF.

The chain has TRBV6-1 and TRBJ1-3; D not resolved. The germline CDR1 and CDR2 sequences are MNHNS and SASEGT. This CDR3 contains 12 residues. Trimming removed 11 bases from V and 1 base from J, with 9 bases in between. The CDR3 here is CALWASGNTIYF. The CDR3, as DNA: TGTGCCCTATGGGCTTCTGGAAACACCATATATTTT.

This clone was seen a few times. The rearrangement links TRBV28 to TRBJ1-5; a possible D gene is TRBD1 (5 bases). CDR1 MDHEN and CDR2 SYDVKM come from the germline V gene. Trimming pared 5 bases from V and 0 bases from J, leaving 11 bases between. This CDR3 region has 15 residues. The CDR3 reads CASSARDSSNQPQHF. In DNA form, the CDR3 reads TGTGCCAGCAGTGCCCGCGACAGTAGCAATCAGCCCCAGCATTTT.

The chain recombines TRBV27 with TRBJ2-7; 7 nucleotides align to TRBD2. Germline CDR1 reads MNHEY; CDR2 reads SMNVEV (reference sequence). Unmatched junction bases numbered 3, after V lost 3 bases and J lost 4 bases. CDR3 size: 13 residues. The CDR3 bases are TGTGCCAGCAGTTTGCGGGGAGGGTACGAGCAGTACTTC. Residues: CASSLRGGYEQYF.

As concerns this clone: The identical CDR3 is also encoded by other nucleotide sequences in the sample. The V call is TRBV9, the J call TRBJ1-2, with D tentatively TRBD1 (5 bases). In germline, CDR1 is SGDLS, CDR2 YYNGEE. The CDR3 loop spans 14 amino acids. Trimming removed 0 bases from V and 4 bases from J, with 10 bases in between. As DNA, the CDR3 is TGTGCCAGCAGCGTAGCAGGGCAGCCCTATGGCTACACCTTC. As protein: CASSVAGQPYGYTF.

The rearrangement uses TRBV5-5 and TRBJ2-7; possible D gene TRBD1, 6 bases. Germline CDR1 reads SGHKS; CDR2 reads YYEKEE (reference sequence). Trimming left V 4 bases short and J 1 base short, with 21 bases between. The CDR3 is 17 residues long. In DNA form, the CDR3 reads TGTGCCAGCAGCCGGCTCCCCGGACAGTTAAGTTCCTACGAGCAGTACTTC. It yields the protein CASSRLPGQLSSYEQYF.

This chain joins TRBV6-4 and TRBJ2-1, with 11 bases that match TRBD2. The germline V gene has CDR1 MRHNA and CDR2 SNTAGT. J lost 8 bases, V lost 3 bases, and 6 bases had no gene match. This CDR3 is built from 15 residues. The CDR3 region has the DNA TGTGCCAGCAGTGAAACTAGCGGGAGCGGCTATGAGCAGTTCTTC. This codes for CASSETSGSGYEQFF.

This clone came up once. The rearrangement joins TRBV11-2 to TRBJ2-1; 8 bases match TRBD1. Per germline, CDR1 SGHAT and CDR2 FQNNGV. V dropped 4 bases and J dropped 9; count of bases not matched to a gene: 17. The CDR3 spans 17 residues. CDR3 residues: CASSSTGGQGASGEQFF. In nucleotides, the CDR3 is TGTGCCAGCAGCTCCACAGGGGGGCAGGGGGCTTCGGGTGAGCAGTTCTTC.

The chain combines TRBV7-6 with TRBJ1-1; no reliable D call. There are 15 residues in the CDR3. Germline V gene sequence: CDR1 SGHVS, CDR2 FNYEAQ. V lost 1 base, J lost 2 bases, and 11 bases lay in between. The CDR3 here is CASSLDGGVNTEAFF. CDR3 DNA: TGTGCCAGCAGCTTAGATGGCGGGGTTAACACTGAAGCTTTCTTT.